This record looks at one T cell receptor (beta chain) sequence and its context. This sample was taken from a study of PD-L1 blockade in urothelial cancer. Study summary: Each patient had 0 to 3 earlier chemotherapy regimens.

Only in-frame clones appear in the TCRdb table, and some are missing; sequencing was by immunoSEQ multiplex PCR. Of about 100,000 clones in the sample, about nine tenths were seen once. V dropped 4 bases and J dropped 2; count of bases not matched to a gene: 6. This CDR3 has 15 amino acids. Looked up from germline, CDR1 is SQVTM and CDR2 is ANQGSEA. Specimen: PBMCs, collected around atezolizumab (anti-PD-L1) treatment. This clonotype was sampled from an elderly woman with urothelial cancer. The rearrangement joins TRBV29-1 to TRBJ2-5; 11 nucleotides agree with TRBD2. The CDR3 loop reads CSVALAGGRQETQYF. In nucleotides, the CDR3 is TGCAGCGTTGCGCTAGCGGGAGGAAGGCAAGAGACCCAGTACTTC. Based on the CDR3 plus reference TRBV29-1 and TRBJ2-5, the full variable domain is SAVISQKPSRDICQRGTSLTIQCQVDSQVTMMFWYRQQPGQSLTLIATANQGSEATYESGFVIDKFPISRPNLTFSTLTVSNMSPEDSSIYLCSVALAGGRQETQYFGPGTRLLVL.